A selection of T cell receptor beta chains follows, all from one sample in a study of blood T cell repertoires in COVID-19. The data were produced by immunoSEQ multiplex PCR, yet TCRdb's version contains in-frame clones alone and is incomplete. The sample includes tens of thousands of clones, roughly 72% seen only once; the top ten take around 6%. Sequencing input: peripheral blood. The receptors derive from a woman between 50 and 59 years old with active or convalescent COVID-19. The CDR3 runs from the conserved cysteine through the conserved F or W. D genes are given only for firm matches. For some rows the clone size is stated as once, few or many, or as a class when expanded; others skip it.

clone_size: .
d_call: .
v_call: TRBV7-2
j_call: TRBJ1-2
cdr3_aa: CASSQGVNYGYTF
cdr3_nt: TGTGCCAGCAGCCAGGGCGTGAACTATGGCTACACCTTC

clone_size: .
d_call: .
v_call: TRBV6-2/TRBV6-3
j_call: TRBJ1-2
cdr3_aa: CASSYVGDGYTF
cdr3_nt: TGTGCCAGCAGTTACGTGGGAGATGGCTACACCTTC

clone_size: .
d_call: TRBD2
v_call: TRBV4-2
j_call: TRBJ2-3
cdr3_aa: CASSQVLGLAGTPGGTDTQYF
cdr3_nt: TGTGCCAGCAGCCAAGTCCTCGGGCTAGCGGGAACTCCTGGGGGCACAGATACGCAGTATTTT

clone_size: .
d_call: .
v_call: TRBV27
j_call: TRBJ2-2
cdr3_aa: CASSLTVPPNTGELFF
cdr3_nt: TGTGCCAGCAGTTTAACGGTTCCCCCAAACACCGGGGAGCTGTTTTTT

clone_size: .
d_call: .
v_call: TRBV7-2
j_call: TRBJ2-5
cdr3_aa: CASSLAQASAKTQYF
cdr3_nt: TGTGCCAGCAGCTTAGCCCAGGCTAGCGCGAAGACCCAGTACTTC

clone_size: .
d_call: TRBD2
v_call: TRBV3-1/TRBV3-2
j_call: TRBJ2-7
cdr3_aa: CASSPGGRDHEQYF
cdr3_nt: TGTGCCAGCAGCCCTGGGGGGAGGGACCACGAGCAGTACTTC

clone_size: once
d_call: .
v_call: TRBV19
j_call: TRBJ2-4
cdr3_aa: CASSIPGLAKNIQYF
cdr3_nt: TGTGCCAGTAGTATTCCGGGACTAGCCAAAAACATTCAGTACTTC

clone_size: once
d_call: TRBD1
v_call: TRBV19
j_call: TRBJ1-2
cdr3_aa: CASSIRDRRRKHYGYTF
cdr3_nt: TGTGCCAGTAGTATTCGGGACAGGCGCCGTAAACACTATGGCTACACCTTC

clone_size: once
d_call: .
v_call: TRBV4-2
j_call: TRBJ2-7
cdr3_aa: CASSQESSRGYEQYF
cdr3_nt: TGTGCCAGCAGCCAAGAAAGTAGTCGGGGCTACGAGCAGTACTTC

clone_size: .
d_call: .
v_call: TRBV4-1
j_call: TRBJ1-5
cdr3_aa: CASSQDWGRAYSNQPQHF
cdr3_nt: TGCGCCAGCAGCCAAGATTGGGGCAGGGCCTATAGCAATCAGCCCCAGCATTTT

clone_size: .
d_call: TRBD2
v_call: TRBV5-1
j_call: TRBJ2-7
cdr3_aa: CASSLFTLAGSGSYEQYF
cdr3_nt: TGCGCCAGCAGCTTGTTTACCCTAGCGGGTTCCGGCTCTTACGAGCAGTACTTC

clone_size: .
d_call: TRBD2
v_call: TRBV5-8
j_call: TRBJ2-1
cdr3_aa: CASSLVPTSGIYNEQFF
cdr3_nt: TGTGCCAGCAGCCTAGTCCCGACTAGCGGGATCTACAATGAGCAGTTCTTC

clone_size: .
d_call: TRBD1
v_call: TRBV18
j_call: TRBJ1-2
cdr3_aa: CASSPGTERYGYTF
cdr3_nt: TGTGCCAGCTCACCAGGGACAGAACGCTATGGCTACACCTTC

clone_size: .
d_call: .
v_call: TRBV12-3/TRBV12-4
j_call: TRBJ2-7
cdr3_aa: CASSFGQTYEQYF
cdr3_nt: TGTGCCAGCAGTTTTGGACAGACCTACGAGCAGTACTTC

clone_size: .
d_call: TRBD2
v_call: TRBV30
j_call: TRBJ2-2
cdr3_aa: CAWGGLAGEWGTGELFF
cdr3_nt: TGTGCCTGGGGGGGACTAGCGGGAGAGTGGGGCACCGGGGAGCTGTTTTTT

clone_size: .
d_call: TRBD1
v_call: TRBV5-1
j_call: TRBJ2-7
cdr3_aa: CASSWKESPYRGYEQYF
cdr3_nt: TGCGCCAGCAGCTGGAAGGAGTCCCCGTACAGGGGTTACGAGCAGTACTTC

clone_size: few
d_call: TRBD2
v_call: TRBV7-8
j_call: TRBJ2-3
cdr3_aa: CASSSRLAGVEDTQYF
cdr3_nt: TGTGCCAGCAGCTCAAGACTAGCGGGAGTGGAAGATACGCAGTATTTT

clone_size: .
d_call: TRBD1
v_call: TRBV6-5
j_call: TRBJ1-4
cdr3_aa: CASGQGVFEKLFF
cdr3_nt: TGTGCCAGCGGACAGGGGGTTTTTGAAAAACTGTTTTTT

clone_size: .
d_call: .
v_call: TRBV3-1/TRBV3-2
j_call: TRBJ1-3
cdr3_aa: CASGDSSGNTIYF
cdr3_nt: TGTGCCAGCGGCGACAGCTCTGGAAACACCATATATTTT

clone_size: .
d_call: TRBD1
v_call: TRBV6-2/TRBV6-3
j_call: TRBJ1-2
cdr3_aa: CASSLGQGNYYGYTF
cdr3_nt: TGTGCCAGCAGTTTGGGACAGGGAAACTACTATGGCTACACCTTC

clone_size: .
d_call: .
v_call: TRBV5-4
j_call: TRBJ2-3
cdr3_aa: CASSPDRTGRADTQYF
cdr3_nt: TGTGCCAGCAGCCCCGACAGGACAGGGAGGGCAGATACGCAGTATTTT

clone_size: few
d_call: .
v_call: TRBV7-8
j_call: TRBJ2-1
cdr3_aa: CASSHRTGNEQFF
cdr3_nt: TGTGCCAGCAGCCATCGTACGGGGAATGAGCAGTTCTTC

clone_size: .
d_call: TRBD2
v_call: TRBV5-1
j_call: TRBJ2-7
cdr3_aa: CASSPIAGGPYEQYF
cdr3_nt: TGCGCCAGCAGCCCGATAGCGGGAGGGCCGTACGAGCAGTACTTC

clone_size: .
d_call: .
v_call: TRBV2
j_call: TRBJ2-3
cdr3_aa: CASSRDRSTDTQYF
cdr3_nt: TGTGCCAGCAGTCGAGACAGGAGCACAGATACGCAGTATTTT

clone_size: .
d_call: TRBD1
v_call: TRBV6-4
j_call: TRBJ1-1
cdr3_aa: CASEGGQGTTEAFF
cdr3_nt: TGTGCCAGCGAAGGGGGACAGGGGACAACTGAAGCTTTCTTT

clone_size: .
d_call: TRBD1
v_call: TRBV19
j_call: TRBJ1-5
cdr3_aa: CASSYRGYQPQHF
cdr3_nt: TGTGCCAGTAGTTACAGGGGTTATCAGCCCCAGCATTTT

clone_size: once
d_call: TRBD1
v_call: TRBV29-1
j_call: TRBJ2-7
cdr3_aa: CSVGQGGTYEQYF
cdr3_nt: TGCAGCGTTGGACAGGGGGGGACCTACGAGCAGTACTTC

clone_size: .
d_call: TRBD2
v_call: TRBV11-3
j_call: TRBJ2-1
cdr3_aa: CASSLDRRVAGENEQFF
cdr3_nt: TGTGCCAGCAGCTTAGATCGTAGGGTAGCGGGTGAAAATGAGCAGTTCTTC

clone_size: .
d_call: .
v_call: TRBV6-5
j_call: TRBJ2-3
cdr3_aa: CASSYRGGRDTDTQYF
cdr3_nt: TGTGCCAGCAGCTACAGGGGGGGACGGGACACAGATACGCAGTATTTT

clone_size: .
d_call: TRBD1
v_call: TRBV7-9
j_call: TRBJ1-4
cdr3_aa: CASRRQGTNEKLFF
cdr3_nt: TGTGCCAGCAGAAGACAGGGAACGAATGAAAAACTGTTTTTT

clone_size: .
d_call: .
v_call: TRBV28
j_call: TRBJ1-2
cdr3_aa: CASSSGQYGYTF
cdr3_nt: TGTGCCAGCAGTTCCGGACAGTATGGCTACACCTTC

clone_size: few
d_call: TRBD2
v_call: TRBV5-6
j_call: TRBJ2-3
cdr3_aa: CASSTVAGGYTDTQYF
cdr3_nt: TGTGCCAGCAGCACAGTAGCGGGAGGGTACACAGATACGCAGTATTTT

clone_size: .
d_call: TRBD2
v_call: TRBV6-5
j_call: TRBJ2-3
cdr3_aa: CASTPIRGADTQYF
cdr3_nt: TGTGCCAGCACCCCTATTCGGGGGGCAGATACGCAGTATTTT

clone_size: .
d_call: TRBD1
v_call: TRBV7-8
j_call: TRBJ1-4
cdr3_aa: CASSLGQGAIGKLFF
cdr3_nt: TGTGCCAGCAGCCTGGGACAGGGGGCCATCGGAAAACTGTTTTTT

clone_size: .
d_call: .
v_call: TRBV12-3/TRBV12-4
j_call: TRBJ1-5
cdr3_aa: CASSPLGNQPQHF
cdr3_nt: TGTGCCAGCAGCCCTCTAGGCAATCAGCCCCAGCATTTT

clone_size: .
d_call: .
v_call: TRBV19
j_call: TRBJ1-5
cdr3_aa: CASSIVAQPQHF
cdr3_nt: TGTGCCAGTAGTATAGTCGCGCAGCCCCAGCATTTT

clone_size: once
d_call: TRBD2
v_call: TRBV7-6
j_call: TRBJ2-7
cdr3_aa: CASSPHPSSGVSSYEQYF
cdr3_nt: TGTGCCAGCAGCCCCCACCCCTCTAGCGGGGTGAGCTCCTACGAGCAGTACTTC

clone_size: .
d_call: TRBD2
v_call: TRBV6-5
j_call: TRBJ2-3
cdr3_aa: CASTTSVYTDTQYF
cdr3_nt: TGTGCCAGCACCACTAGCGTTTACACAGATACGCAGTATTTT

clone_size: .
d_call: TRBD1
v_call: TRBV6-1
j_call: TRBJ1-4
cdr3_aa: CASSEATGDFNEKLFF
cdr3_nt: TGTGCCAGCAGTGAAGCTACAGGGGACTTTAATGAAAAACTGTTTTTT

clone_size: .
d_call: .
v_call: TRBV28
j_call: TRBJ1-6
cdr3_aa: CASRQYNSPLHF
cdr3_nt: TGTGCCAGCAGGCAGTATAATTCACCCCTCCACTTT

clone_size: .
d_call: .
v_call: TRBV18
j_call: TRBJ2-3
cdr3_aa: CASTASEIDTQYF
cdr3_nt: TGTGCCAGCACCGCTTCAGAAATAGATACGCAGTATTTT

clone_size: .
d_call: TRBD2
v_call: TRBV6-6
j_call: TRBJ2-7
cdr3_aa: CASSSGLAATYEQYF
cdr3_nt: TGTGCCAGCAGTTCGGGACTAGCGGCAACCTACGAGCAGTACTTC

clone_size: .
d_call: .
v_call: TRBV19
j_call: TRBJ1-1
cdr3_aa: CASSIGGVWNTEAFF
cdr3_nt: TGTGCCAGTAGTATAGGGGGGGTATGGAACACTGAAGCTTTCTTT

clone_size: .
d_call: .
v_call: TRBV4-2
j_call: TRBJ2-5
cdr3_aa: CASSQAGQIQETQYF
cdr3_nt: TGTGCCAGCAGCCAAGCGGGACAAATCCAAGAGACCCAGTACTTC

clone_size: .
d_call: TRBD1
v_call: TRBV18
j_call: TRBJ1-2
cdr3_aa: CASSHGDRGPPPYGYTF
cdr3_nt: TGTGCCAGCTCACACGGGGACAGGGGGCCCCCCCCCTATGGCTACACCTTC

clone_size: .
d_call: .
v_call: TRBV27
j_call: TRBJ1-6
cdr3_aa: CASSLEWADNSPLHF
cdr3_nt: TGTGCCAGCAGTTTAGAGTGGGCTGATAATTCACCCCTCCACTTT

clone_size: .
d_call: TRBD2
v_call: TRBV27
j_call: TRBJ2-1
cdr3_aa: CASSLSGLAGPIQQFF
cdr3_nt: TGTGCCAGCAGTTTATCGGGGCTAGCGGGCCCCATCCAGCAGTTCTTC

clone_size: once
d_call: TRBD2
v_call: TRBV19
j_call: TRBJ2-5
cdr3_aa: CASSLAGAGKTQYF
cdr3_nt: TGTGCCAGTAGTTTAGCGGGAGCTGGAAAGACCCAGTACTTC

clone_size: .
d_call: .
v_call: TRBV7-9
j_call: TRBJ2-1
cdr3_aa: CASSLQGTNSFF
cdr3_nt: TGTGCCAGCAGCTTACAGGGGACCAATTCGTTCTTC

clone_size: .
d_call: TRBD2
v_call: TRBV24-1
j_call: TRBJ2-3
cdr3_aa: CATKEAGGADTQYF
cdr3_nt: TGTGCCACCAAGGAAGCGGGAGGGGCGGATACGCAGTATTTT

clone_size: .
d_call: TRBD2
v_call: TRBV15
j_call: TRBJ2-1
cdr3_aa: CATSRALTSDSYNEQFF
cdr3_nt: TGTGCCACCAGCAGAGCTCTGACTAGCGATTCCTACAATGAGCAGTTCTTC

clone_size: .
d_call: .
v_call: TRBV9
j_call: TRBJ1-4
cdr3_aa: CASSVGTGVNEKLFF
cdr3_nt: TGTGCCAGCAGCGTAGGTACAGGCGTTAATGAAAAACTGTTTTTT

clone_size: .
d_call: .
v_call: TRBV30
j_call: TRBJ1-2
cdr3_aa: CAWSRVFTGYTF
cdr3_nt: TGTGCCTGGAGCCGGGTCTTCACTGGCTACACCTTC

clone_size: few
d_call: TRBD1
v_call: TRBV3-1/TRBV3-2
j_call: TRBJ2-2
cdr3_aa: CASSQVTGFGELFF
cdr3_nt: TGTGCCAGCAGCCAAGTGACAGGGTTCGGGGAGCTGTTTTTT

clone_size: .
d_call: .
v_call: TRBV7-9
j_call: TRBJ2-5
cdr3_aa: CASSSGVSAETQYF
cdr3_nt: TGTGCCAGCAGCTCGGGGGTTTCCGCGGAGACCCAGTACTTC

clone_size: .
d_call: .
v_call: TRBV7-2
j_call: TRBJ1-2
cdr3_aa: CASSLGLDYGYTF
cdr3_nt: TGTGCCAGCAGCTTAGGACTCGACTATGGCTACACCTTC

clone_size: once
d_call: .
v_call: TRBV24-1
j_call: TRBJ2-1
cdr3_aa: CATSVRNEQFF
cdr3_nt: TGTGCCACCAGTGTGAGGAATGAGCAGTTCTTC

clone_size: once
d_call: .
v_call: TRBV15
j_call: TRBJ1-2
cdr3_aa: CATSRDSYRYTF
cdr3_nt: TGTGCCACCAGCAGAGATTCCTATCGCTACACCTTC

clone_size: few
d_call: TRBD2
v_call: TRBV4-3
j_call: TRBJ2-1
cdr3_aa: CASSQNPRGAYNEQFF
cdr3_nt: TGCGCCAGCAGCCAAAACCCTCGGGGGGCCTACAATGAGCAGTTCTTC